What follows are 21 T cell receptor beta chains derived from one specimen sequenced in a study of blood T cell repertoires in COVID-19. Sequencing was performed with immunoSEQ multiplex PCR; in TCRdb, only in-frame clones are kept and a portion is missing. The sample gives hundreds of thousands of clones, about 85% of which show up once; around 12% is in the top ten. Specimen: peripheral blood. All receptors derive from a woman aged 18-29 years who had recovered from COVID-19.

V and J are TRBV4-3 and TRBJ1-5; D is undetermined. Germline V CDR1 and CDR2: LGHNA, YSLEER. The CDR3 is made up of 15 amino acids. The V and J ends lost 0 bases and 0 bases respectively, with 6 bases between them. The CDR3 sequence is CASSQDQNSNQPQHF. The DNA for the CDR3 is TGCGCCAGCAGCCAAGATCAGAATAGCAATCAGCCCCAGCATTTT.

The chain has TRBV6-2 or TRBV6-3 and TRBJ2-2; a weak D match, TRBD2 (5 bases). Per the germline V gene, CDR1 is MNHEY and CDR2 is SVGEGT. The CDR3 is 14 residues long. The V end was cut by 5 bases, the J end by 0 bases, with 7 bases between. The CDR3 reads CASSSGTNTGELFF. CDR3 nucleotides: TGTGCCAGCAGTAGCGGTACGAACACCGGGGAGCTGTTTTTT.

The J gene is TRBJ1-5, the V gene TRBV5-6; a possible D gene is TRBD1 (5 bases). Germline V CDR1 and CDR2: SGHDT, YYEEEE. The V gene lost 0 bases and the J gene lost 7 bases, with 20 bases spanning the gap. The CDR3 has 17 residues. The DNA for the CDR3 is TGTGCCAGCAGCTTGGGAAGCAGGTCCAGGGTCGGCCAGCCCCAGCATTTT. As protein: CASSLGSRSRVGQPQHF.

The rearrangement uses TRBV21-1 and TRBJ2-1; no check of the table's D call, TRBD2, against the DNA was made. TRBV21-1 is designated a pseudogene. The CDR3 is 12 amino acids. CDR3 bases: TGCGCCCCCGTGAGCTCCTACAATGAGCAGTTCTTC. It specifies CAPVSSYNEQFF.

DNA of the CDR3: TGTGCCAGTAGTCCTCCCACAGGGACCCACGGCGAGCAGTACTTC. It codes for CASSPPTGTHGEQYF. This chain links TRBV19 with TRBJ2-7, with D possibly TRBD1 on 6 matching bases. Germline assignment: CDR1 LNHDA and CDR2 SQIVND (reference sequence). The CDR3 loop spans 15 amino acids. V was cut by 5 bases and J by 6 bases, with 20 bases left in between.

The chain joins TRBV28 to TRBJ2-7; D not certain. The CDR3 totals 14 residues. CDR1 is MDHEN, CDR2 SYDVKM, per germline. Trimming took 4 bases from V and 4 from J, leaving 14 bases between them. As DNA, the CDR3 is TGTGCCAGCAGTTCCGACACGGTCCTGTACGAGCAGTACTTC. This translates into CASSSDTVLYEQYF. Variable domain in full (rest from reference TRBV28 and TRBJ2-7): DVKVTQSSRYLVKRTGEKVFLECVQDMDHENMFWYRQDPGLGLRLIYFSYDVKMKEKGDIPEGYSVSREKKERFSLILESASTNQTSMYLCASSSDTVLYEQYFGPGTRLTVT.

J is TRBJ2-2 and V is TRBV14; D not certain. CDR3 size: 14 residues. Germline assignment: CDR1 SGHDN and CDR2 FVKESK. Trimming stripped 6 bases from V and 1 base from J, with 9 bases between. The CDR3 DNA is TGTGCCAGCAGGAGGTATGGGAACACCGGGGAGCTGTTTTTT. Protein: CASRRYGNTGELFF.

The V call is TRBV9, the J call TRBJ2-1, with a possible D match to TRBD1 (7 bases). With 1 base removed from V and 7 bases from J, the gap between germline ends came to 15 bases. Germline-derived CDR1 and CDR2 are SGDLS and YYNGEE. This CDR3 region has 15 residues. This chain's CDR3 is CASSVSGGSSNEQFF. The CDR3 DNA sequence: TGTGCCAGCAGCGTATCAGGGGGGAGTTCGAATGAGCAGTTCTTC.

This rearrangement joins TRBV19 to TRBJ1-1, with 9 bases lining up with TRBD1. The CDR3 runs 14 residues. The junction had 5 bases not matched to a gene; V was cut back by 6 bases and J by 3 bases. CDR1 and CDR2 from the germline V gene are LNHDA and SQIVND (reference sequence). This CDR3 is CASSRGTGHTEAFF. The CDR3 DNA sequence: TGTGCCAGTAGCCGGGGGACAGGGCACACTGAAGCTTTCTTT.

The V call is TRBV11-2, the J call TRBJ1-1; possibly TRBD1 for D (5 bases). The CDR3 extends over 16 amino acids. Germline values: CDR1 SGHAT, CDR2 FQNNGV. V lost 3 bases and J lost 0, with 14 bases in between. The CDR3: CASSFPRGGVNTEAFF. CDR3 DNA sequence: TGTGCCAGCAGCTTCCCACGTGGAGGGGTGAACACTGAAGCTTTCTTT.

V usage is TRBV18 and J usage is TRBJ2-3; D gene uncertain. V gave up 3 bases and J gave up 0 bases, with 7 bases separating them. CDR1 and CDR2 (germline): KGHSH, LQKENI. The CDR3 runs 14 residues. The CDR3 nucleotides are TGTGCCAGCTCACCGAGGCGGAGCACAGATACGCAGTATTTT. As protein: CASSPRRSTDTQYF.

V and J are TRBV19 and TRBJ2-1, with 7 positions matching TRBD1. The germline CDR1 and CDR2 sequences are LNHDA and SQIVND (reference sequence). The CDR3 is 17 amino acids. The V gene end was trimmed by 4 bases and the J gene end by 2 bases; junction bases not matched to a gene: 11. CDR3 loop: CASSSYPQGRTYNEQFF. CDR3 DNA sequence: TGTGCCAGTAGTAGCTATCCACAGGGGCGAACCTACAATGAGCAGTTCTTC.

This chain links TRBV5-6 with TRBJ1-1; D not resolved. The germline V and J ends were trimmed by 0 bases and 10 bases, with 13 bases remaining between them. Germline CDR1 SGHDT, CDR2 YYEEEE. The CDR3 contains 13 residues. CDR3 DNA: TGTGCCAGCAGCTTGGTTACAAGGGAGGGAGCTTTCTTT. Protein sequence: CASSLVTREGAFF.

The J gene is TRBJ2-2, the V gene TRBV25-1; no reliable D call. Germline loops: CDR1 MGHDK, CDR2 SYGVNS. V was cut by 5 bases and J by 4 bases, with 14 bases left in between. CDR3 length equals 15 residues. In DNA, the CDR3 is TGTGCCAGCAGTCCACGGCTACAGCCCACCGGGGAGCTGTTTTTT. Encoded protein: CASSPRLQPTGELFF.

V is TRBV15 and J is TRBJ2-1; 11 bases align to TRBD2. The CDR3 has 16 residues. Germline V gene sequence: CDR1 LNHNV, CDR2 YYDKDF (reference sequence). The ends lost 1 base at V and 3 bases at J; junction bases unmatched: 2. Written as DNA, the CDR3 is TGTGCCACCAGCAGAGTTCTAGCGGGAGGCTACAATGAGCAGTTCTTC. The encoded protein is CATSRVLAGGYNEQFF.

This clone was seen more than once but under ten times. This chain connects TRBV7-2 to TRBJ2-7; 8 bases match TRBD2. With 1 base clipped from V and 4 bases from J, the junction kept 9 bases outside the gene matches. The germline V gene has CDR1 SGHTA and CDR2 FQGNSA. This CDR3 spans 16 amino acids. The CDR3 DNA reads TGTGCCAGCAGCTTAGGGGGTAGCGGGATAAAGTACGAGCAGTACTTC. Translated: CASSLGGSGIKYEQYF.

CDR3 in amino acids: CASSLGVAYSGANVLTF. Written as DNA, the CDR3 is TGTGCCAGCAGCTTGGGAGTGGCTTACTCTGGGGCCAACGTCCTGACTTTC. This chain connects TRBV11-2 to TRBJ2-6, with D possibly TRBD2 on 5 matching bases. The ends were cut back, 3 bases at V and 0 bases at J, with 12 bases in the middle. The CDR3 is 17 amino acids. The V gene's germline CDR1 is SGHAT and CDR2 FQNNGV.

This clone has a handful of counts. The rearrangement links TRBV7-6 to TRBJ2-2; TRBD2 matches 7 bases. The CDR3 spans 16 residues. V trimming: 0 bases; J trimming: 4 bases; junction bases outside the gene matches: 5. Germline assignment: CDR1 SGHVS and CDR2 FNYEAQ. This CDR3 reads CASSLAGRRGTGELFF. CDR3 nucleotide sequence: TGTGCCAGCAGCTTAGCCGGGAGGCGGGGCACCGGGGAGCTGTTTTTT.

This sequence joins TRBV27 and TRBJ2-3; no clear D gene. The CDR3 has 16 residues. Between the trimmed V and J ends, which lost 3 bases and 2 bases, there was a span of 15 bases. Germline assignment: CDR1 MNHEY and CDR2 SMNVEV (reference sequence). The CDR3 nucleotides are TGTGCCAGCAGTTTTGTCGGGTTTGGATCCACAGATACGCAGTATTTT. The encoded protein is CASSFVGFGSTDTQYF.

Here the CDR3 DNA reads TGTGCCAGCAGCCCACCCGGGGGTCCCACAGATACGCAGTATTTT. Translated: CASSPPGGPTDTQYF. The V gene is TRBV9, the J gene TRBJ2-3; maybe TRBD2 (6 bases). Trimming cost V 4 bases and J 2 bases, with 14 bases left between them. This CDR3 contains 15 residues. Germline CDR1 is SGDLS and CDR2 is YYNGEE. Based on the CDR3 plus reference TRBV9 and TRBJ2-3, the full variable domain is DSGVTQTPKHLITATGQRVTLRCSPRSGDLSVYWYQQSLDQGLQFLIQYYNGEERAKGNILERFSAQQFPDLHSELNLSSLELGDSALYFCASSPPGGPTDTQYFGPGTRLTVL.

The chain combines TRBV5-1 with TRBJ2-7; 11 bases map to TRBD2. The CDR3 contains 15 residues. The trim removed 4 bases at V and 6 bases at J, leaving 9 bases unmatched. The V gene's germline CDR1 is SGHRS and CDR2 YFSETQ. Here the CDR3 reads CASSGITLAGGEQYF. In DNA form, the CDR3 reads TGCGCCAGCAGCGGCATAACCCTAGCGGGAGGCGAGCAGTACTTC.